The clone carrying this T cell receptor (beta chain) was seen only a few times. The antigen remains unidentified. This record comes from a study of T-cell memory formation after mild COVID-19. Turning to the study itself: TCR clusters mostly belonged to single donors.

The V end lost 7 bases, the J end lost 1 base, and 16 bases lay between the germline ends. Germline-derived CDR1 and CDR2 are MNHEY and SVGAGI. The CDR3 consists of 15 residues. 5'RACE, which relied on constant-segment primers, yielded TCR alpha and TCR beta cDNA libraries carrying sample barcodes and UMIs. TCRdb reprocessed the 5' RACE reads via MiXCR and lists one record per CDR3 protein. The table shows some 180,000 distinct CDR3 sequences, with 10% to 15% occurring only once. Broader study findings: Among clones contracting day 15 to 85, CD4/CD8 was balanced, whereas later expanders leaned CD4+.

The source is a man aged 18-30 years who had mild COVID-19 (a few samples of this study predate the infection). Cell type and time point are not known. This chain connects TRBV6-5 to TRBJ1-1; possible D gene TRBD1, 5 bases. The material sequenced was PBMCs or a T cell subset sorted from them (not recorded which). The DNA of the CDR3 is TGTGCCAGCACATTAGGTGACGGGACGAACACTGAAGCTTTCTTT. This sequence encodes CASTLGDGTNTEAFF.